Shown below are 17 T cell receptor beta chains from a single sample sequenced in a study of blood T cell repertoires in COVID-19. The protocol was immunoSEQ multiplex PCR, while the TCRdb copy is restricted to in-frame clones and leaves out a portion. Altogether approximately 280,000 clones are present, approximately 83% being singletons, with the ten largest covering approximately 2.2%. The sequenced sample was peripheral blood. These receptors were taken from a woman aged 30 to 39 who had recovered from COVID-19.

The chain couples TRBV6-5 to TRBJ1-1, with a tentative D call TRBD1 (5 bases). The CDR3 spans 12 residues. With 5 bases removed from V and 12 bases from J, the gap between germline ends came to 16 bases. The germline CDR1 and CDR2 sequences are MNHEY and SVGAGI. For the CDR3, the DNA is TGTGCCAGCAGTCCACCCCCAGGGCGGTCTTTCTTT. Protein sequence: CASSPPPGRSFF.

This clone was seen a few times. The chain is built from TRBV18 and TRBJ1-1; possibly TRBD1 for D (5 bases). With 4 bases removed from V and 11 bases from J, the gap between germline ends came to 14 bases. In germline, CDR1 is KGHSH, CDR2 LQKENI. The CDR3 length is 12 residues. CDR3 DNA sequence: TGTGCCAGCTCACTTGTCAGGGAGGTCGCTTTCTTT. Amino acid sequence: CASSLVREVAFF.

The CDR3, as DNA: TGCGCCAGCAGCGTAGGGACAGTTGAAAACTATGGCTACACCTTC. Its protein product is CASSVGTVENYGYTF. The genes are TRBV5-1 and TRBJ1-2; 7 bases are a match to TRBD1. The CDR3 runs 15 residues. Unmatched junction bases numbered 8, after V lost 4 bases and J lost 2 bases. Looked up from germline, CDR1 is SGHRS and CDR2 is YFSETQ. Supplemented by reference TRBV5-1 and TRBJ1-2, the full variable domain reads KAGVTQTPRYLIKTRGQQVTLSCSPISGHRSVSWYQQTPGQGLQFLFEYFSETQRNKGNFPGRFSGRQFSNSRSEMNVSTLELGDSALYLCASSVGTVENYGYTFGSGTRLTVV.

In DNA form, the CDR3 reads TGTGCCACGCAAAGGGGGACAGGGAATTTGTACGAGCAGTACTTC. Amino acids: CATQRGTGNLYEQYF. The V gene is TRBV28, the J gene TRBJ2-7; 9 bases fit TRBD1. Trimming took 10 bases from V and 4 from J; bases not matched to a gene: 14. Germline CDR1 and CDR2: MDHEN and SYDVKM. CDR3 length: 15 residues. The whole variable domain, remainder taken from reference TRBV28 and TRBJ2-7, is DVKVTQSSRYLVKRTGEKVFLECVQDMDHENMFWYRQDPGLGLRLIYFSYDVKMKEKGDIPEGYSVSREKKERFSLILESASTNQTSMYLCATQRGTGNLYEQYFGPGTRLTVT.

The chain uses TRBV6-4 and TRBJ2-1; D is possibly TRBD1 (5 bases). Trimming took off 5 bases at V and 5 bases at J, with 16 bases between the two ends. The CDR3 sequence is 15 residues long. Germline assignment: CDR1 MRHNA and CDR2 SNTAGT. As DNA, the CDR3 is TGTGCCAGCAGTATCTATCCGACAGCCGACAATGAGCAGTTCTTC. This gives the protein CASSIYPTADNEQFF.

This chain links TRBV9 with TRBJ2-5; 7 positions agree with TRBD2. Unmatched junction bases numbered 7, after V lost 0 bases and J lost 5 bases. CDR1 and CDR2 from the germline V gene are SGDLS and YYNGEE. The CDR3 covers 15 residues. The CDR3 here is CASSVGGREGETQYF. As DNA, the CDR3 is TGTGCCAGCAGCGTAGGAGGCAGGGAGGGCGAGACCCAGTACTTC.

The chain links TRBV7-9 to TRBJ2-7, with a weak D call TRBD1 (5 bases). Germline V lookup: CDR1 SEHNR, CDR2 FQNEAQ (reference sequence). V shed 2 bases and J shed 2 bases, with 10 bases lying between them. This CDR3 region has 14 residues. CDR3 protein: CASSLQGGTYEQYF. The CDR3 DNA reads TGTGCCAGCAGCTTACAGGGTGGGACCTACGAGCAGTACTTC.

V usage is TRBV28 and J usage is TRBJ2-7; the match to TRBD2 covers 7 bases. V lost 3 bases to trimming and J lost 4 bases; unmatched junction nucleotides: 6. The CDR3 extends over 14 amino acids. Germline assignment: CDR1 MDHEN and CDR2 SYDVKM. This CDR3 is CASSFAGVRYEQYF. CDR3 bases: TGTGCCAGCAGTTTCGCGGGAGTCCGATACGAGCAGTACTTC.

The rearrangement links TRBV6-6 to TRBJ1-5; 9 bases fit TRBD1. Losses at the gene ends were 5 bases for V and 1 base for J; bases not matched to a gene: 12. This CDR3 is built from 18 residues. Germline CDR1 MNHNY, CDR2 SVGAGI (reference sequence). CDR3 sequence (DNA): TGTGCCAGCAGTCCCGGGGGGGGCGACAGGGGGAGCAATCAGCCCCAGCATTTT. Protein sequence: CASSPGGGDRGSNQPQHF.

The CDR3 DNA reads as TGCGCCAGCAGCCAAGGGACAGGCGGAATGGTGGTCGCTAGAATTAATGAGCAGTTCTTC. This translates into CASSQGTGGMVVARINEQFF. The genes are TRBV4-1 and TRBJ2-1; 7 bases are shared with TRBD1. With V trimmed by 1 base and J by 7 bases, 22 bases remained unmatched. The CDR3 covers 20 residues. The germline gives CDR1 MGHRA, CDR2 YSYEKL.

V and J are TRBV9 and TRBJ2-1; 12 positions agree with TRBD2. The CDR3 is made up of 15 amino acids. Germline lookup yields CDR1 SGDLS and CDR2 YYNGEE. Losses at the gene ends were 0 bases for V and 9 bases for J; bases not matched to a gene: 4. CDR3 coding DNA: TGTGCCAGCAGCGTAGATCTAGCGGGAGGGGGTGAGCAGTTCTTC. Translating it yields CASSVDLAGGGEQFF. The full variable domain, completed using reference TRBV9 and TRBJ2-1, is DSGVTQTPKHLITATGQRVTLRCSPRSGDLSVYWYQQSLDQGLQFLIQYYNGEERAKGNILERFSAQQFPDLHSELNLSSLELGDSALYFCASSVDLAGGGEQFFGPGTRLTVL.

V usage is TRBV14 and J usage is TRBJ1-1; D unresolved. The CDR3 is made up of 13 amino acids. The V and J ends lost 2 bases and 1 base respectively, with 5 bases between them. CDR1 and CDR2 (germline): SGHDN, FVKESK. CDR3 region: CASSQLPNTEAFF. The CDR3 coding sequence is TGTGCCAGCAGCCAACTACCGAACACTGAAGCTTTCTTT.

The chain combines TRBV27 with TRBJ1-5; D is perhaps TRBD1 (6 bases). The germline V gene has CDR1 MNHEY and CDR2 SMNVEV (reference sequence). Trimming took 5 bases from V and 3 from J, leaving 17 bases between them. This CDR3 has 16 residues. In nucleotides, the CDR3 is TGTGCCAGCAGTCCCAGCGGGGGGCTGCCCAATCAGCCCCAGCATTTT. This sequence encodes CASSPSGGLPNQPQHF.

The chain combines TRBV10-3 with TRBJ2-2; TRBD2 matches 8 bases. V was clipped by 1 base and J by 3 bases; unmatched bases: 1. This CDR3 region has 15 residues. CDR1 and CDR2 (germline): ENHRY, SYGVKD. In nucleotides, the CDR3 is TGTGCCATCAGTGAGTGGCGGGGGGACACCGGGGAGCTGTTTTTT. This encodes CAISEWRGDTGELFF.

The genes are TRBV5-4 and TRBJ2-7, with D perhaps matching TRBD1 (5 bases). Germline V gene sequence: CDR1 SGHNT, CDR2 YYREEE (reference sequence). The V end lost 4 bases, the J end lost 2 bases, and 19 bases lay between the germline ends. There are 16 residues in the CDR3. The CDR3 region is CASSPGPRSGTYEQYF. The CDR3 DNA reads as TGTGCCAGCAGCCCCGGACCCAGATCAGGGACCTACGAGCAGTACTTC.

This chain connects TRBV5-6 to TRBJ1-1; D is unclear. The CDR3 length is 12 residues. Trimming left V 3 bases short and J 5 bases short, with 8 bases between. The germline V gene encodes CDR1 SGHDT and CDR2 YYEEEE. DNA for the CDR3: TGTGCCAGCAGCTCTCACCGGACTGAAGCTTTCTTT. Its translation: CASSSHRTEAFF.

The V gene is TRBV6-5, the J gene TRBJ1-1; D unclear. CDR3 size: 12 residues. The germline V gene has CDR1 MNHEY and CDR2 SVGAGI. V was clipped by 6 bases and J by 8 bases, with 13 bases between them. The CDR3 DNA sequence: TGTGCCAGCAGCTCCGGGGTAGTAGAAGCTTTCTTT. Its protein is CASSSGVVEAFF.